The rows below give T cell receptor beta chains drawn from one sample of a study of neoadjuvant nivolumab and ipilimumab in lung cancer. Assay: immunoSEQ multiplex PCR; the TCRdb copy retains only in-frame clones and omits some. In the table there are 25,000 to 30,000 clones, 76% of which are singletons. This specimen consisted of tumor tissue, obtained after neoadjuvant nivolumab, alone or with ipilimumab, at or shortly before surgery. The source of these receptors is an adult with non-small cell lung cancer. Both conserved end residues are part of each CDR3. Each record gives: J gene, V gene, D gene, clone size, CDR3 DNA, CDR3 protein. The D gene is left open where the match is weak. Expanded clones are given a class, and other clones once, few, many or no size at all.

j_call: TRBJ2-3
v_call: TRBV5-6
d_call: TRBD2
clone_size: -
cdr3_nt: TGTGCCAGCAGCTTGACTAGCGGGGGCCCCACAGATACGCAGTATTTT
cdr3_aa: CASSLTSGGPTDTQYF

j_call: TRBJ2-2
v_call: TRBV7-2
d_call: -
clone_size: -
cdr3_nt: TGTGCCAGCAGGAGAGGGGCGAACACCGGGGAGCTGTTTTTT
cdr3_aa: CASRRGANTGELFF

j_call: TRBJ1-2
v_call: TRBV7-9
d_call: -
clone_size: -
cdr3_nt: TGTGCCAGCAGCTTAGCCGGGGGCTTAAACTATGGCTACACCTTC
cdr3_aa: CASSLAGGLNYGYTF

j_call: TRBJ1-6
v_call: TRBV15
d_call: TRBD1
clone_size: -
cdr3_nt: TGTGCCACCAGCAGGGGATTGGGGAGGGGGCTTTCACCCCTCCACTTT
cdr3_aa: CATSRGLGRGLSPLHF

j_call: TRBJ2-5
v_call: TRBV4-1
d_call: -
clone_size: -
cdr3_nt: TGCGCCAGCAGCCAAGTGGAGGTGATGGGGACCCAGTACTTC
cdr3_aa: CASSQVEVMGTQYF

j_call: TRBJ2-7
v_call: TRBV7-9
d_call: TRBD1
clone_size: -
cdr3_nt: TGTGCCAGCAGCTTAGACAGGGGGCAGCGGTACTTC
cdr3_aa: CASSLDRGQRYF

j_call: TRBJ1-5
v_call: TRBV28
d_call: -
clone_size: -
cdr3_nt: TGTGCCAGCAACAGGATAAGCAATCAGCCCCAGCATTTT
cdr3_aa: CASNRISNQPQHF

j_call: TRBJ1-2
v_call: TRBV6-5
d_call: -
clone_size: -
cdr3_nt: TGTGCCAGCAGAGCTATGGCCGGGACACCTTATGGCTACACCTTC
cdr3_aa: CASRAMAGTPYGYTF

j_call: TRBJ1-2
v_call: TRBV7-9
d_call: -
clone_size: -
cdr3_nt: TGTGCCAGCAGCTTTATGCTAATGGATGGCTACACCTTC
cdr3_aa: CASSFMLMDGYTF

j_call: TRBJ1-3
v_call: TRBV30
d_call: -
clone_size: once
cdr3_nt: TGTGCCTGGAGTGTACCCGGGTTTCCCGGCTTCTCTGGAAACACCATATATTTT
cdr3_aa: CAWSVPGFPGFSGNTIYF

j_call: TRBJ2-4
v_call: TRBV6-1
d_call: -
clone_size: few
cdr3_nt: TGTGCCAGCAGTGAGGTAGCCAAAAACATTCAGTACTTC
cdr3_aa: CASSEVAKNIQYF

j_call: TRBJ2-7
v_call: TRBV5-1
d_call: TRBD1
clone_size: few
cdr3_nt: TGCGCCAGCAGCTCGTCCGGGACAGGGTTCTACGAGCAGTACTTC
cdr3_aa: CASSSSGTGFYEQYF

j_call: TRBJ1-1
v_call: TRBV11-2
d_call: -
clone_size: -
cdr3_nt: TGTGCCAGCAGCTTAGATCTGTACAGTAACACTGAAGCTTTCTTT
cdr3_aa: CASSLDLYSNTEAFF

j_call: TRBJ2-6
v_call: TRBV6-1
d_call: -
clone_size: -
cdr3_nt: TGTGCCAGCAGTGATCCAGGGGCTGGGGCCAACGTCCTGACTTTC
cdr3_aa: CASSDPGAGANVLTF

j_call: TRBJ1-6
v_call: TRBV28
d_call: TRBD1
clone_size: -
cdr3_nt: TGTGCCAGCAGAAACCGGGACAGGGTGGCTTCACCCCTCCACTTT
cdr3_aa: CASRNRDRVASPLHF

j_call: TRBJ1-6
v_call: TRBV7-2
d_call: TRBD1
clone_size: -
cdr3_nt: TGTGCCAGCAGTAGACAGGGCTATTCACCCCTCCACTTT
cdr3_aa: CASSRQGYSPLHF

j_call: TRBJ2-5
v_call: TRBV18
d_call: -
clone_size: -
cdr3_nt: TGTGCCAGCTCACCATCTTTACACGCGGAGACCCAGTACTTC
cdr3_aa: CASSPSLHAETQYF

j_call: TRBJ2-5
v_call: TRBV5-6
d_call: TRBD1
clone_size: -
cdr3_nt: TGTGCCAGCAGCTACTACAGGGGTGGCCAAGAGACCCAGTACTTC
cdr3_aa: CASSYYRGGQETQYF

j_call: TRBJ2-7
v_call: TRBV5-1
d_call: -
clone_size: -
cdr3_nt: TGCGCCAGCAGCCAAAGGGGCCCCTACGAGCAGTACTTC
cdr3_aa: CASSQRGPYEQYF

j_call: TRBJ2-1
v_call: TRBV5-1
d_call: -
clone_size: -
cdr3_nt: TGCGCCAGTGGGGTTGGCTCCTACAATGAGCAGTTCTTC
cdr3_aa: CASGVGSYNEQFF

j_call: TRBJ1-1
v_call: TRBV12-5
d_call: -
clone_size: -
cdr3_nt: TGTGCTAGTGGTTTGTATGGCGAAGCTTTCTTT
cdr3_aa: CASGLYGEAFF

j_call: TRBJ2-2
v_call: TRBV9
d_call: -
clone_size: -
cdr3_nt: TGTGCCAGCAGCCCGTTCTCCGGGCAGACCGGGGAGCTGTTTTTT
cdr3_aa: CASSPFSGQTGELFF

j_call: TRBJ1-1
v_call: TRBV5-6
d_call: -
clone_size: -
cdr3_nt: TGTGCCAGCAGCGTGCGCGTCGGGGGGAACACTGAAGCTTTCTTT
cdr3_aa: CASSVRVGGNTEAFF

j_call: TRBJ1-2
v_call: TRBV19
d_call: -
clone_size: few
cdr3_nt: TGTGCCAGTAGTCAACTACAGGTCTCAGGCTACACCTTC
cdr3_aa: CASSQLQVSGYTF

j_call: TRBJ1-2
v_call: TRBV5-1
d_call: -
clone_size: -
cdr3_nt: TGCGCCAGCAGCTTGGAAGTCAGCACTAACTATGGCTACACCTTC
cdr3_aa: CASSLEVSTNYGYTF